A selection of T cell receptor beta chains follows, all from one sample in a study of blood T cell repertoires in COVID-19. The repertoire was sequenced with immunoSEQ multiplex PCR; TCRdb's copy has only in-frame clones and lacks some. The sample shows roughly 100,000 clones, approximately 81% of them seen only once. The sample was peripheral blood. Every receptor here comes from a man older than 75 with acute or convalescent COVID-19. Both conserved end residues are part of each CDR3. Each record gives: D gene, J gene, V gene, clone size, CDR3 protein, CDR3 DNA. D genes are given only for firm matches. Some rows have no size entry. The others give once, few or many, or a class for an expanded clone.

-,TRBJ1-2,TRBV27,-,CASTPRGRGSPGRSGYTF,TGTGCCAGCACCCCAAGGGGCAGGGGTTCCCCGGGGAGAAGTGGCTACACCTTC
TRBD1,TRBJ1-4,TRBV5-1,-,CASSLRQGGTNEKLFF,TGCGCCAGCAGCTTGCGGCAGGGGGGCACTAATGAAAAACTGTTTTTT
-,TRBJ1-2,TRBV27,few,CASSLSPGTNYGYTF,TGTGCCAGCAGTTTATCGCCGGGAACTAACTATGGCTACACCTTC
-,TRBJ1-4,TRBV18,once,CASSRETLTGNDEKLFF,TGTGCCAGCTCACGCGAAACCTTAACAGGGAACGATGAAAAACTGTTTTTT
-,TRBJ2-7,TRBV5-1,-,CASSWGGGASYEQYF,TGCGCCAGCAGCTGGGGGGGCGGGGCTTCCTACGAGCAGTACTTC
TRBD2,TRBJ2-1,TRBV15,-,CATPSSGRTYNEQFF,TGTGCCACCCCTTCGAGCGGGAGAACCTACAATGAGCAGTTCTTC
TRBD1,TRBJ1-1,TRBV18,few,CASSQQGEAFF,TGTGCCAGCTCTCAACAGGGGGAAGCTTTCTTT
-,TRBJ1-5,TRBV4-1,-,CASSHSFGGGSNQPQHF,TGCGCCAGCAGCCACTCCTTTGGGGGAGGTAGCAATCAGCCCCAGCATTTT
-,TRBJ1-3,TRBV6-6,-,CASSYSIGSGNTIYF,TGTGCCAGCAGTTACTCGATCGGCTCTGGAAACACCATATATTTT
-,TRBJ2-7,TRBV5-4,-,CASSLGWENEQYF,TGTGCCAGCAGCTTGGGATGGGAGAACGAGCAGTACTTC
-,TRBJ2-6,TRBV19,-,CASISELGQEGTGANVLTF,TGTGCCAGTATCTCAGAGCTAGGGCAGGAGGGGACTGGGGCCAACGTCCTGACTTTC